This TCR beta chain emerged from a study of cytomegalovirus exposure and HLA in healthy donors. The CDR3 spans 12 residues. Germline CDR1 and CDR2: MNHEY and SMNVEV (reference sequence). V lost 5 bases and J lost 8, with 12 bases in between. Study outcomes and limitations: In vitro testing confirmed a few CMV-associated chains as specific for CMV antigens. In a later analysis, CMV-associated beta chains were mostly HLA-associated, it appeared. Within an earlier analysis, most TCR beta V segments proved productive either about 90% or about 30% of the time. Cytomegalovirus-associated status was assigned to some 180 TCR beta chains.

Turning to this clone: Its antigen is undetermined.

The study ran its PCR with 60 Vbeta and 13 Jbeta primers. Sequencing was performed with immunoSEQ multiplex PCR; in TCRdb, only in-frame clones are kept and a portion is missing. This sample has 85,000 to 130,000 clones; 10% occur once, and the top ten carry 5.5% to 7.5%. This TCR was recovered from a man aged 35-49 years in good health and CMV-seropositive. The chain combines TRBV27 with TRBJ1-1, with D unclear. The sequenced material came from PBMCs. The CDR3 DNA is TGTGCCAGCAGTCTTCCGGCGGGGGAAGCTTTCTTT. Translated, it gives CASSLPAGEAFF.